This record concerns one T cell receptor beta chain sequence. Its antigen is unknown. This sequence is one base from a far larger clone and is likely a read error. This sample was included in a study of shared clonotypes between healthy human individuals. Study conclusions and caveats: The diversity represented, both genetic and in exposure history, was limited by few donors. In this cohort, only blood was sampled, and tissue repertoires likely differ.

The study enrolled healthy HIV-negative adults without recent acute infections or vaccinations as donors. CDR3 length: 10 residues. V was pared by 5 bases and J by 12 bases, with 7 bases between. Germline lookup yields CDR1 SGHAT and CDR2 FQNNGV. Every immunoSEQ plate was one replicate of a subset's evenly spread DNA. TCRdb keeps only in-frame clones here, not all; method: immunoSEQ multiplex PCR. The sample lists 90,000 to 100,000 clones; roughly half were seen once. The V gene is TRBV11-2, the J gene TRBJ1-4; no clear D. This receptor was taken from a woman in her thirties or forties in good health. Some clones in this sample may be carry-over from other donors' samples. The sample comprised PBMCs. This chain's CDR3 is CASSTYELFF. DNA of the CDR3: TGTGCCAGCAGCACCTACGAACTGTTTTTT.